Following are 14 T cell receptor beta chains from one sample sequenced in a study of T cells in Graves' hyperthyroidism and ophthalmopathy. There were TCR beta CDR3 regions amplified from RNA transcripts. RT-PCR in the first round (using the HTBI primer set) targeted the TCR CDR3. TCRdb fed the multiplex PCR reads into MiXCR, producing one record per CDR3 protein. This sample has about 420,000 distinct CDR3 sequences, with 15% to 17% found just once. Specimen: blood. The receptor set was obtained from a young woman with Graves' hyperthyroidism.

This clonotype was observed at least ten times. This chain connects TRBV2 to TRBJ1-4; TRBD1 aligns across 7 bases. The CDR3 totals 16 residues. V shed 6 bases, J shed 3 bases, and the junction held 10 bases outside the gene matches. CDR1 and CDR2 from the germline V gene are SNHLY and FYNNEI. CDR3 in DNA: TGTGCCAGCAGGAGGGAACAGGGGTTGTCTAATGAAAAACTGTTTTTT. Its protein is CASRREQGLSNEKLFF.

The chain couples TRBV10-3 to TRBJ1-2, with D unclear. Germline-derived CDR1 and CDR2 are ENHRY and SYGVKD. The V end lost 10 bases, the J end lost 2 bases, and 8 bases lay between the germline ends. This CDR3 is built from 11 residues. In DNA, the CDR3 is TGTGCCAGCCGGGAAAACTATGGCTACACCTTC. Its translation is CASRENYGYTF.

This chain links TRBV6-2 or TRBV6-3 with TRBJ1-2, with 9 bases lining up with TRBD1. Germline trimming cut 1 base from V and 2 bases from J; bases unmatched to any gene: 5. CDR1 is MNHEY and CDR2 is SVGEGT in the germline V gene. This CDR3 is built from 16 residues. CDR3 DNA: TGTGCCAGCAGTTACTACAGGGGGCCCGGGAACTATGGCTACACCTTC. Amino acids: CASSYYRGPGNYGYTF.

This clonotype was observed many times. In DNA, the CDR3 is TGTGCCAGCAGTTTAAGATACACCGGGACTAGCGGGAGGAATGAGCAGTTCTTC. Amino acids: CASSLRYTGTSGRNEQFF. The gene calls are TRBV27 and TRBJ2-1, with 15 positions matching TRBD2. This CDR3 contains 18 residues. V shed 2 bases, J shed 7 bases, and the junction held 9 bases outside the gene matches. Germline CDR1 reads MNHEY; CDR2 reads SMNVEV (reference sequence).

This clonotype was detected ten times or more. DNA of the CDR3: TGTGCCAGCAGTTTAGGGACAGGGACTTCACCCCTCCACTTT. Its translation: CASSLGTGTSPLHF. The rearrangement uses TRBV12-3 or TRBV12-4 and TRBJ1-6; TRBD1 aligns across 8 bases. With 1 base clipped from V and 9 bases from J, the junction kept 2 bases outside the gene matches. This CDR3 contains 14 residues.

The gene calls are TRBV7-9 and TRBJ2-1; 11 nucleotides align to TRBD2. The CDR3 is made up of 19 amino acids. CDR1 SEHNR and CDR2 FQNEAQ come from the germline V gene (reference sequence). The ends lost 1 base at V and 1 base at J; junction bases unmatched: 9. The CDR3 reads CASSLEGGLAGGSYNEQFF. As DNA, the CDR3 is TGTGCCAGCAGCTTAGAGGGAGGGCTAGCGGGAGGATCCTACAATGAGCAGTTCTTC.

This chain uses TRBV11-3 with TRBJ2-6; 8 positions agree with TRBD2. The CDR3 totals 18 residues. V dropped 5 bases and J dropped 2; count of bases not matched to a gene: 11. CDR1 and CDR2 (germline): SGHNT, YENEEA. DNA for the CDR3: TGTGCCAGCAGCACCCGGACTAGCCGTGCTGCTGGGGCCAACGTCCTGACTTTC. Translating gives CASSTRTSRAAGANVLTF.

This clonotype was seen at least ten times. For the CDR3, the DNA is TGCGCCAGCAGCTTTGGTAGAGCCACTGAAGCTTTCTTT. Translated: CASSFGRATEAFF. The chain couples TRBV5-1 to TRBJ1-1, with D unresolved. Germline V gene data show CDR1 as SGHRS and CDR2 as YFSETQ. Trimming removed 2 bases from V and 4 bases from J, with 9 bases in between. The CDR3 is 13 residues long.

This clonotype has only a few counts. The J gene is TRBJ2-2, the V gene TRBV20-1; a weak D match, TRBD2 (6 bases). There are 20 residues in the CDR3. The V end was cut by 0 bases, the J end by 0 bases, with 23 bases between. The germline V gene encodes CDR1 DFQATT and CDR2 SNEGSKA (reference sequence). The CDR3 spells CSARDSGFGGAGTNTGELFF. In DNA, the CDR3 is TGCAGTGCTAGAGATTCCGGGTTCGGAGGGGCGGGGACGAACACCGGGGAGCTGTTTTTT.

This clonotype was counted ten times or more. Written as DNA, the CDR3 is TGCGCCAGCAGTTGGGGACAGCAAGAGACCCAGTACTTC. Translating gives CASSWGQQETQYF. The gene calls are TRBV10-2 and TRBJ2-5, with 7 nucleotides matching TRBD1. Looked up from germline, CDR1 is WSHSY and CDR2 is SAAADI. Trimming removed 5 bases from V and 2 bases from J; junction bases left unmatched: 2. This CDR3 has 13 amino acids.

Written as DNA, the CDR3 is TGTGCCAGCAGGGACGTCGGGACAGTGAACACTGAAGCTTTCTTT. It codes for CASRDVGTVNTEAFF. V is TRBV2 and J is TRBJ1-1, with 7 bases aligning to TRBD1. Germline V gene sequence: CDR1 SNHLY, CDR2 FYNNEI. There are 15 residues in the CDR3. V gave up 6 bases and J gave up 0 bases; unmatched junction bases: 7.

This clonotype was recorded many times. The rearrangement joins TRBV28 to TRBJ2-1; D unresolved. This CDR3 is 11 amino acids long. Trimming shortened V by 4 bases and J by 11 bases, and 9 bases separated the two germline ends. Per germline, CDR1 MDHEN and CDR2 SYDVKM. CDR3 in amino acids: CASSSPTQQFF. The CDR3 DNA is TGTGCCAGCAGTTCCCCAACTCAGCAGTTCTTC.

V and J are TRBV2 and TRBJ1-2, with a tentative D call TRBD1 (5 bases). The V and J ends lost 6 bases and 3 bases respectively, with 11 bases between them. This CDR3 is built from 13 residues. The germline V gene has CDR1 SNHLY and CDR2 FYNNEI. The CDR3 DNA reads as TGTGCCAGCAGGGCCGACAGCGACTATGGCTACACCTTC. Translating it yields CASRADSDYGYTF.

This clonotype was detected many times. The rearrangement joins TRBV20-1 to TRBJ2-7; 7 positions match TRBD1. With 5 bases clipped from V and 2 bases from J, the junction kept 3 bases outside the gene matches. Germline V gene sequence: CDR1 DFQATT, CDR2 SNEGSKA (reference sequence). The CDR3 is 12 residues long. CDR3 residues: CSASDRAYEQYF. CDR3 DNA sequence: TGCAGTGCTTCCGACAGGGCCTACGAGCAGTACTTC.